This TCR beta chain originates from a study of T cells after yellow fever vaccination. CDR1 is SGHRS, CDR2 YFSETQ, per germline. Losses at the gene ends were 4 bases for V and 0 bases for J; bases not matched to a gene: 6. The CDR3 runs to 16 residues. This clonotype came up many times. TCRdb re-called the 5' RACE reads through MiXCR, storing one row per CDR3 protein. The table shows some 400,000 distinct CDR3 sequences, with 6.2% occurring only once. Material: PBMCs, obtained 5 days after the yellow fever booster vaccination. This receptor was identified in a man younger than 40 who received the YFV17D yellow fever vaccine. The rearrangement joins TRBV5-1 to TRBJ2-3; 9 positions agree with TRBD2. The CDR3 is CASSEIAGDSTDTQYF. The CDR3 coding sequence is TGCGCCAGCAGCGAGATAGCGGGAGATAGCACAGATACGCAGTATTTT. The entire variable domain, with the rest obtained from reference TRBV5-1 and TRBJ2-3, is as follows: KAGVTQTPRYLIKTRGQQVTLSCSPISGHRSVSWYQQTPGQGLQFLFEYFSETQRNKGNFPGRFSGRQFSNSRSEMNVSTLELGDSALYLCASSEIAGDSTDTQYFGPGTRLTVL.